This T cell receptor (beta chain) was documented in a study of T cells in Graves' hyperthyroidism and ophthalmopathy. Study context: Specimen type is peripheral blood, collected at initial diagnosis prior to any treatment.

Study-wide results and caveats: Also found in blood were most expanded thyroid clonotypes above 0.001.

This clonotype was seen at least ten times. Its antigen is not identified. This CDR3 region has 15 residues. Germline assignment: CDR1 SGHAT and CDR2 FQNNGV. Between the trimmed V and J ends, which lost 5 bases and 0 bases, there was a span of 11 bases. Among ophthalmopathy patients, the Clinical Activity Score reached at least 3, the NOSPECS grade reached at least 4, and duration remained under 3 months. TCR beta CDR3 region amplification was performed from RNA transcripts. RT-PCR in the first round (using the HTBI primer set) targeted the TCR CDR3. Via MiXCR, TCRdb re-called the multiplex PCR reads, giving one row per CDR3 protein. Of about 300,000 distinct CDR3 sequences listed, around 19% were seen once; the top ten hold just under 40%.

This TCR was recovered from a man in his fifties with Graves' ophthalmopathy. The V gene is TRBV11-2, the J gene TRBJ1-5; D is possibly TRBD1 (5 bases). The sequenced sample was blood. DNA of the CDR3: TGTGCCAGCAGCCGGCAGGGTTATAGCAATCAGCCCCAGCATTTT. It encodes CASSRQGYSNQPQHF.